What follows is one T cell receptor beta chain and its context. This clonotype was counted at least ten times. Its antigen remains unidentified. Per-nucleotide qualities are absent, and no much larger clonotype sits a single base away. Read against the paper, the sample's time point label means: longitudinal time-point 2. For unsorted PBMC libraries, 2 million PBMCs were used after storage in RNAlater at -80 degrees C until RNA extraction. Peripheral blood underwent Ficoll-Hypaque density gradient centrifugation to isolate PBMCs, which were then cryopreserved in liquid nitrogen. To synthesize cDNA, template-switch 5'RACE was performed with a primer carrying a 10-nucleotide random unique molecular identifier so that each TCR transcript was tagged. Over 180 million TCR-beta sequences, covering 15-18 subjects, were produced in each sequencing run. Total RNA was extracted with the RNeasy kit. The KAPA Real-time Library Amplification kit was used to amplify TCR-beta VDJ regions with primers targeting the TCR constant region and the 5'RACE anchor. Sample indexes and Illumina adaptors were added in a first PCR, and a second PCR then increased library yield. After purification with Ampure beads, the TCR product of roughly 650 bp was size-selected on a 2% E-gel SizeSelection system. Library quality was checked on a Bioanalyzer, concentration was measured with Qubit, and libraries were quantified with the Kapa Library Quantification kit before pooling. An Illumina HiSeq 2500 sequenced the libraries paired-end 2 x 150 bp. To increase sequence diversity, roughly 24-31% phiX was spiked into each library pool. Concerning the study's data processing: Quality-filtered reads were processed with the UMI-based MiGEC pipeline, which removed over 75% of raw TCR sequences during error correction. IMGT germline references were used for alignment of VDJ genes, and clonotypes were defined by a unique CDR3 amino acid sequence together with V-J genes. Clonal expansion, Shannon diversity and CDR3 relatedness (CalcPairwiseDistances, ClusterSamples) were evaluated with VDJtools, and phylogenetic trees were built with CLCbio workbench. Using coefficient-of-variation modelling across technical triplicates, the study counted a clone as expanded if it had at least 8 unique UMIs. In TCRdb, the public reads were trimmed at Q25 with fastp and aligned with MiXCR, with productive beta chains retained. Rows with a matching CDR3 protein are joined into one entry that keeps the most common DNA and genes. What appears here as the V and J calls and clone size reflects TCRdb's work, not the paper's. The sample has approximately 82,000 distinct CDR3 sequences on record, 13% of them singletons. The top ten constitute 5% of the sample.

The data were obtained in a study of neurological immune-mediated disorders (dated by TCRdb to between 2018 and 2021). The study in broad terms: The study compared peripheral blood TCR-beta repertoires of HTLV-I-associated myelopathy (HAM/TSP) patients, multiple sclerosis patients and healthy controls using UMI-based sequencing. Longitudinal samples, technical triplicates and paired sorted CD4+ and CD8+ T-cell subsets, alongside PBMC samples, were included among the approximately 110 TCR-beta libraries. Each longitudinal HAM/TSP and healthy donor was sampled at 3 time-points spaced at about 3-45 month intervals. The cohort was made up of 65 to 75 subjects, consisting of roughly 15 HAM/TSP patients, around 35 multiple sclerosis patients and 20 healthy controls.

CDR1 and CDR2, per the germline V gene (reference sequence), are DFQATT and SNEGSKA. Trimming at the junction amounts to 6 bases on V and 5 bases on J, and the germline ends lie 12 bases apart. The CDR3 goes from the cysteine to the phenylalanine over 12 residues. Only CDR3 DNA remains: 36 bases, in frame from the first base. Paper-wide results and their limitations: No identical CDR3 amino acid sequences were found to be shared among expanded clones across subjects, suggesting that TCR-beta repertoires were private in all groups. TCR clonal expansion was highest in HAM/TSP patients and lowest in MS patients, with MS patients falling below even healthy controls.

This sequence uses TRBV20-1 and TRBJ2-3, with the D gene not clear enough to name. Input material: PBMCs. This receptor was identified in a female donor with HTLV-1-associated myelopathy (HAM/TSP). The DNA reads as follows: TGCAGTGCATCCTTATCTGGAGATACGCAGTATTTT. Its amino acids are CSASLSGDTQYF.